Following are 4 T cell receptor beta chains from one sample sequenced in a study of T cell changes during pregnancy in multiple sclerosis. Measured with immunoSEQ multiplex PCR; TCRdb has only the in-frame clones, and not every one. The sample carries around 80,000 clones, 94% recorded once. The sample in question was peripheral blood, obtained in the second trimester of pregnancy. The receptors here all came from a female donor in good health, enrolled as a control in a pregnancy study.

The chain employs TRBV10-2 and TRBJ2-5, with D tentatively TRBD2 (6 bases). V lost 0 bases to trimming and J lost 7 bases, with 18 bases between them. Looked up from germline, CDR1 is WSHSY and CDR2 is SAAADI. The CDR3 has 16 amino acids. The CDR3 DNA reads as TGCGCCAGCAGTGAGTCGGCACCCCCCGTCGGGGGGACCCAGTACTTC. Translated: CASSESAPPVGGTQYF.

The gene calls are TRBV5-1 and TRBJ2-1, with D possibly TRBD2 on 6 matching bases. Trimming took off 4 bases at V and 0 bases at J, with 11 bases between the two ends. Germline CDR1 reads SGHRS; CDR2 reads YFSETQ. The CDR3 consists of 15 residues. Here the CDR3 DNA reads TGCGCCAGCAGCACGGACTACCGCTCCTACAATGAGCAGTTCTTC. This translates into CASSTDYRSYNEQFF.

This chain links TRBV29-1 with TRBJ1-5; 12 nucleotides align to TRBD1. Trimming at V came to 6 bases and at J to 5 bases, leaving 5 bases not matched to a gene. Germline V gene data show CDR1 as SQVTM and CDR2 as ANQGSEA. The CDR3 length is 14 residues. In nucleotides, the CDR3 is TGCAGCGTCGGTGGGACAGGGGGCGATCAGCCCCAGCATTTT. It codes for CSVGGTGGDQPQHF.

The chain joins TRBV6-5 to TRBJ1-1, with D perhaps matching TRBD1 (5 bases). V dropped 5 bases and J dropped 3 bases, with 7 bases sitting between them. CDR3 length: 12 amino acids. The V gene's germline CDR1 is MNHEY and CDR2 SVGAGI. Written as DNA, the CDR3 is TGTGCCAGCAGTCAGGGTTACACTGAAGCTTTCTTT. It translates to CASSQGYTEAFF.